The 26 T cell receptor beta chains in this list originate from one sample, sequenced in a study of blood T cell repertoires in COVID-19. Some clones are missing from TCRdb's copy, which holds only in-frame ones; the method was immunoSEQ multiplex PCR. This sample carries about 68,000 clones, approximately 86% of them seen once, and the ten largest clones take around 6%. Sequencing used peripheral blood. Source of these receptors: a man at least 80 years old with COVID-19, enrolled during active disease.

This clone was seen once. The rearrangement uses TRBV28 and TRBJ2-7; unclear D gene. The germline V gene has CDR1 MDHEN and CDR2 SYDVKM. V lost 3 bases, J lost 7 bases, and 7 bases lay in between. The CDR3 consists of 11 residues. CDR3 loop: CASSLIGEQYF. The CDR3 DNA follows: TGTGCCAGCAGTTTGATCGGGGAGCAGTACTTC.

The chain links TRBV5-6 to TRBJ2-5; 8 bases fit TRBD1. Germline CDR1 is SGHDT and CDR2 is YYEEEE. V was clipped by 4 bases and J by 4 bases; unmatched bases: 3. The CDR3 totals 13 residues. The CDR3 DNA reads TGTGCCAGCAGCACGACAGGGGTAGAGACCCAGTACTTC. This codes for CASSTTGVETQYF.

The chain links TRBV7-2 to TRBJ1-5, with TRBD1 identical over 8 bases. The ends lost 5 bases at V and 7 bases at J; junction bases unmatched: 10. CDR1 is SGHTA and CDR2 is FQGNSA in the germline V gene. This CDR3 region has 15 residues. The CDR3 sequence is CASSRTGMGRQPQHF. The CDR3 DNA sequence: TGTGCCAGCAGCCGGACAGGGATGGGTAGACAGCCCCAGCATTTT.

The gene calls are TRBV7-3 and TRBJ2-3, with 9 bases that match TRBD2. Trimming at V came to 4 bases and at J to 0 bases, leaving 5 bases not matched to a gene. Looked up from germline, CDR1 is SGHTA and CDR2 is FQGTGA. This CDR3 has 16 residues. The CDR3 protein is CASSSLAGASTDTQYF. CDR3 DNA: TGTGCCAGCAGCTCTTTAGCGGGGGCAAGCACAGATACGCAGTATTTT.

This rearrangement joins TRBV11-2 to TRBJ2-1; D is ambiguous. Germline V gives CDR1 SGHAT, CDR2 FQNNGV. Trimming left V 1 base short and J 4 bases short, with 11 bases between. This CDR3 has 15 residues. Written as DNA, the CDR3 is TGTGCCAGCAGCTTAGGCGGTGGTTCTTACAATGAGCAGTTCTTC. As protein: CASSLGGGSYNEQFF.

This clone was picked up one time. V usage is TRBV7-6 and J usage is TRBJ2-7; D may be TRBD1 (6 bases). The CDR3 spans 16 residues. Trimming left V 1 base short and J 1 base short, with 14 bases between. CDR1 is SGHVS and CDR2 is FNYEAQ in the germline V gene. The CDR3 is CASSLGAGVPSYEQYF. In DNA, the CDR3 is TGTGCCAGCAGCTTAGGGGCAGGGGTTCCTTCCTACGAGCAGTACTTC.

As DNA, the CDR3 is TGTGCCAGCAACCCCGGACAGGGGAACGGGTACTATGGCTACACCTTC. Amino acids: CASNPGQGNGYYGYTF. The chain carries TRBV7-2 and TRBJ1-2; TRBD1 matches 9 bases. Germline V gives CDR1 SGHTA, CDR2 FQGNSA. With V trimmed by 7 bases and J by 3 bases, 12 bases remained unmatched. The CDR3 sequence is 16 residues long.

The chain joins TRBV11-2 to TRBJ2-7; 10 positions agree with TRBD1. J lost 3 bases, V lost 5 bases, and 10 bases had no gene match. The CDR3 contains 16 residues. Looked up from germline, CDR1 is SGHAT and CDR2 is FQNNGV. The CDR3 loop is CASSPKWRTGGYEQYF. Here the CDR3 DNA reads TGTGCCAGCAGCCCCAAATGGCGGACAGGGGGCTACGAGCAGTACTTC.

This rearrangement joins TRBV4-2 to TRBJ2-5, with TRBD2 matching over 11 bases. The germline V gene encodes CDR1 LGHNA and CDR2 YNFKEQ. Unmatched junction bases numbered 3, after V lost 1 base and J lost 2 bases. The CDR3 is 16 residues long. CDR3 sequence (DNA): TGTGCCAGCAGCCAAGCCCTAGCGGGGGGACAAGAGACCCAGTACTTC. Its protein is CASSQALAGGQETQYF.

CDR3 in DNA: TGTGCCAGCAGTCCAGGGGCCCTTCTGGACACTGAAGCTTTCTTT. Its translation: CASSPGALLDTEAFF. The rearrangement links TRBV27 to TRBJ1-1; the D gene is possibly TRBD1 (6 bases). The V gene's germline CDR1 is MNHEY and CDR2 SMNVEV (reference sequence). CDR3 length: 15 amino acids. Between the trimmed V and J ends, which lost 5 bases and 3 bases, there was a span of 16 bases.

The J gene is TRBJ2-4, the V gene TRBV29-1; D perhaps matches TRBD2 (6 bases). The CDR3 totals 16 residues. From germline, CDR1 is SQVTM and CDR2 ANQGSEA. V was clipped by 7 bases and J by 0 bases, with 19 bases between them. As DNA, the CDR3 is TGCAGCGCCTCCCCCCTGAGGGACTTAGCCAAAAACATTCAGTACTTC. This encodes CSASPLRDLAKNIQYF.

The rearrangement joins TRBV11-2 to TRBJ2-3, with TRBD2 matching over 13 bases. The CDR3 spans 16 residues. CDR1 and CDR2 from the germline V gene are SGHAT and FQNNGV. V shed 5 bases and J 5 bases; nucleotides not matched to a gene: 7. CDR3 DNA sequence: TGTGCCAGCAGCCCCGGACTAGCGGGGGCGGGAGATACGCAGTATTTT. Translated, it gives CASSPGLAGAGDTQYF.

V is TRBV3-1 (or the pseudogene TRBV3-2) and J is TRBJ1-2, with a weak D call TRBD1 (6 bases). Germline assignment: CDR1 LGHDT and CDR2 YNNKEL (reference sequence). The V end lost 1 base, the J end lost 4 bases, and 19 bases lay between the germline ends. CDR3 length: 17 residues. CDR3 region: CASSQVRCQGRGYGYTF. CDR3 bases: TGTGCCAGCAGCCAAGTGAGGTGCCAGGGGAGGGGCTATGGCTACACCTTC.

The chain combines TRBV3-1 (or the pseudogene TRBV3-2) with TRBJ1-2; 8 positions match TRBD1. The ends lost 0 bases at V and 7 bases at J; junction bases unmatched: 4. Germline V gene data show CDR1 as LGHDT and CDR2 as YNNKEL (reference sequence). The CDR3 extends over 14 amino acids. The CDR3 sequence is CASSQEAGGSGYTF. For the CDR3, the DNA is TGTGCCAGCAGCCAAGAGGCAGGGGGCAGTGGCTACACCTTC.

This clone appeared a single time. The chain uses TRBV7-3 and TRBJ2-7; 8 nucleotides align to TRBD2. J gave up 3 bases and V 1 base, and 5 bases lay outside the gene matches. The germline CDR1 and CDR2 sequences are SGHTA and FQGTGA. CDR3 length: 15 amino acids. This CDR3 reads CASSLSGGQVYEQYF. DNA of the CDR3: TGTGCCAGCAGCTTAAGCGGGGGGCAGGTCTACGAGCAGTACTTC.

The chain uses TRBV10-3 and TRBJ1-4, with D unclear. CDR1 and CDR2 from the germline V gene are ENHRY and SYGVKD. The CDR3 is made up of 15 amino acids. V was clipped by 4 bases and J by 0 bases, with 9 bases between them. The CDR3 loop reads CAISAIQATNEKLFF. The CDR3 nucleotides are TGTGCCATCAGTGCGATTCAGGCAACTAATGAAAAACTGTTTTTT.

This clone was observed a handful of times. The chain couples TRBV29-1 to TRBJ1-6; D may be TRBD1 (5 bases). Germline V gives CDR1 SQVTM, CDR2 ANQGSEA. The CDR3 runs 14 residues. Deletions cut 4 bases from V and 6 bases from J, with 13 bases between. In DNA, the CDR3 is TGCAGCGTTGTAACGGGGGGACCTAATTCACCCCTCCACTTT. Amino acids: CSVVTGGPNSPLHF.

V is TRBV2 and J is TRBJ1-1; D remains ambiguous. Between the trimmed V and J ends, which lost 7 bases and 0 bases, there was a span of 12 bases. There are 14 residues in the CDR3. In germline, CDR1 is SNHLY, CDR2 FYNNEI. The CDR3 DNA follows: TGTGCCAGCAATACCCCAGGTATGAACACTGAAGCTTTCTTT. Translating gives CASNTPGMNTEAFF.

The chain carries TRBV9 and TRBJ1-6; a weak D match, TRBD1 (6 bases). Between the trimmed V and J ends, which lost 2 bases and 2 bases, there was a span of 11 bases. Germline-derived CDR1 and CDR2 are SGDLS and YYNGEE. This CDR3 spans 16 amino acids. This CDR3 is CASSVGQRAYNSPLHF. The CDR3 DNA is TGTGCCAGCAGCGTCGGACAGAGGGCCTATAATTCACCCCTCCACTTT.

This chain links TRBV5-5 with TRBJ1-6; 7 bases are a match to TRBD1. Trimming cost V 6 bases and J 9 bases; bases outside gene matches: 12. Per germline, CDR1 SGHKS and CDR2 YYEKEE (reference sequence). There are 15 residues in the CDR3. Here the CDR3 DNA reads TGTGCCAGCACCCATCAACAGGGGACCAGTTCACCCCTCCACTTT. Protein product: CASTHQQGTSSPLHF.

The gene calls are TRBV6-5 and TRBJ1-2; D is uncertain. CDR1 and CDR2 (germline): MNHEY, SVGAGI. The CDR3 length is 13 residues. Trimming took 7 bases from V and 0 from J, leaving 9 bases between them. CDR3 DNA: TGTGCCAGCATGGAGTTAGCTAACTATGGCTACACCTTC. As protein: CASMELANYGYTF.

This chain joins TRBV12-3 or TRBV12-4 and TRBJ1-1; 10 nucleotides line up with TRBD1. With V trimmed by 2 bases and J by 11 bases, 5 bases remained unmatched. The CDR3 has 13 residues. The DNA for the CDR3 is TGTGCCAGCAGTTTATCCGACAGGGGGCGGGCTTTCTTT. Translated: CASSLSDRGRAFF.

The chain carries TRBV5-1 and TRBJ1-2; perhaps TRBD1 as D (5 bases). V was shortened by 3 bases and J by 0 bases, with 9 bases between the two germline ends. This CDR3 region has 14 residues. CDR1 SGHRS and CDR2 YFSETQ come from the germline V gene. CDR3 amino acids: CASSSDSPNYGYTF. The CDR3 DNA is TGCGCCAGCAGCTCCGACAGCCCTAACTATGGCTACACCTTC.

J is TRBJ2-1 and V is TRBV5-4, with 8 bases fitting TRBD2. The CDR3 covers 14 residues. The germline V gene encodes CDR1 SGHNT and CDR2 YYREEE (reference sequence). The junction had 4 bases not matched to a gene; V was cut back by 0 bases and J by 8 bases. CDR3 loop: CASSLGTSIHEQFF. As DNA, the CDR3 is TGTGCCAGCAGCTTGGGGACTAGCATCCATGAGCAGTTCTTC.

The chain links TRBV14 to TRBJ2-2, with 7 bases identical to TRBD1. V lost 5 bases to trimming and J lost 1 base; unmatched junction nucleotides: 4. Germline V gene data show CDR1 as SGHDN and CDR2 as FVKESK. This CDR3 has 15 amino acids. The CDR3 region is CASSTRTGNTGELFF. For the CDR3, the DNA is TGTGCCAGCAGCACCCGGACAGGGAACACCGGGGAGCTGTTTTTT.

The CDR3 protein is CASSWGTGDEQYF. The CDR3 nucleotides are TGCGCCAGCAGCTGGGGGACAGGGGACGAGCAGTACTTC. The rearrangement uses TRBV5-1 and TRBJ2-7, with 10 bases lining up with TRBD1. The germline gives CDR1 SGHRS, CDR2 YFSETQ. The V segment lost 3 bases and the J segment 5 bases; nucleotides outside the gene matches: 2. The CDR3 is 13 residues long.